A selection of T cell receptor beta chains follows, all from one sample in a study of monozygotic twins with inflammatory bowel disease. TCRdb reanalyzed the 5' RACE reads and collapses them to one entry per CDR3 protein, without DNA. Its listing shows approximately 420,000 distinct CDR3 sequences. The specimen was blood. These TCRs come from a human donor with ulcerative colitis or Crohn's disease, or a healthy co-twin of an affected twin (not recorded which). Each CDR3 is given with its conserved first and last residue.

V,J,length,CDR3
TRBV29-1,TRBJ2-2,14,CSVERSGTAGELFF
TRBV20-1,TRBJ2-5,15,CSASGGPRTVETQYF
TRBV6-5,TRBJ2-5,12,CASGGNLWTQYF
TRBV20-1,TRBJ2-4,15,CSARFPGRAKNIQYF
TRBV7-9,TRBJ2-1,15,CASSSTGLSANEQFF
TRBV7-2,TRBJ2-2,14,CASSRAVNTGELFF
TRBV20-1,TRBJ2-5,15,CALVQRGFYRETQYF
TRBV5-5,TRBJ1-1,13,CASSLPRGSEAFF
TRBV6-1,TRBJ2-1,13,CASRVTGDNEQFF
TRBV27,TRBJ1-4,13,CAASGGAGEKLFF
TRBV3-1,TRBJ1-6,16,CASSQDRTALNSPLHF
TRBV5-1,TRBJ2-7,16,CASSLGAAVAGKEQYF
TRBV7-2,TRBJ2-1,14,CASRQGQGWNEQFF
TRBV5-1,TRBJ1-2,13,CASSFGSNYGYTF
TRBV11-3,TRBJ2-5,15,CASSPGLGSSETQYF
TRBV2,TRBJ1-1,15,CASSEEGRINTEAFF
TRBV12-3/TRBV12-4,TRBJ1-5,12,CASSFSHQPQHF
TRBV20-1,TRBJ1-3,17,CSAREGIRAHSGNTIYF
TRBV5-1,TRBJ2-7,15,CASSFTGTGPNEQYF
TRBV27,TRBJ2-7,15,CASSFRVSSSYEQYF
TRBV18,TRBJ2-4,13,CASSPDEWDIQYF
TRBV7-2,TRBJ1-5,14,CASNRGGSNQPQHF
TRBV12-3/TRBV12-4,TRBJ2-7,14,CASSLTSGGHEQYF
TRBV4-1,TRBJ2-3,17,CASSQPRAGGRSDTQYF
TRBV6-2/TRBV6-3,TRBJ2-7,15,CASRDGGAVSYEQYF
TRBV5-4,TRBJ2-7,14,CASSLDSGSSEQYF
TRBV7-3,TRBJ1-2,15,CASSLQPGQGGGYTF
TRBV7-6,TRBJ2-2,13,CASSSLMIGELFF
TRBV19,TRBJ2-2,15,CASSIGGQIAGELFF
TRBV6-1,TRBJ2-3,19,CASSTSKGLAGFSTDTQYF
TRBV10-3,TRBJ2-7,12,CAISENPFEQYF
TRBV5-6,TRBJ2-1,18,CASSLEKKASGTYNEQFF
TRBV5-1,TRBJ2-1,19,CASSAVPGLAGGRYNEQFF
TRBV5-1,TRBJ1-3,14,CASSLAGTGNTIYF
TRBV12-3/TRBV12-4,TRBJ1-1,13,CASSPFGHTEAFF
TRBV21-1,TRBJ2-5,14,CASSKGTEQETQYF
TRBV11-2,TRBJ1-4,13,CASSLSPRQELFF
TRBV18,TRBJ2-1,18,CASSPSQGDEGSYNEQFF
TRBV6-1,TRBJ1-5,16,CASSHSRAYSNQPQHF
TRBV5-5,TRBJ2-5,15,CASSLAVGERETQYF
TRBV30,TRBJ1-1,14,CAWNLDTKHTEAFF
TRBV5-1,TRBJ2-5,16,CASSLTGMAGKETQYF
TRBV3-1,TRBJ2-2,15,CASSHRLLNTGELFF
TRBV3-1,TRBJ1-2,13,CASSQASDYGYTF
TRBV2,TRBJ1-3,15,CASSNFPGAGNTIYF
TRBV10-3,TRBJ2-5,12,CAISAFEETQYF
TRBV4-2,TRBJ1-2,15,CASSQGGLPNYGYTF
TRBV7-9,TRBJ2-5,15,CASSSPGTKKETQYF
TRBV5-1,TRBJ2-1,15,CASSSGGGGHNEQFF
TRBV5-1,TRBJ2-7,14,CASSLDRADYEQYF
TRBV3-1,TRBJ1-5,14,CASSHSTGNQPQHF
TRBV20-1,TRBJ2-7,16,CSAREYSAMSSYEQYF
TRBV30,TRBJ1-2,14,CACPTRQATDGYTF
TRBV7-2,TRBJ2-3,16,CASSYSWTDSTDTQYF
TRBV18,TRBJ2-1,16,CASSPPTGISYNEQFF
TRBV5-1,TRBJ2-3,15,CASSHGQGRTDTQYF